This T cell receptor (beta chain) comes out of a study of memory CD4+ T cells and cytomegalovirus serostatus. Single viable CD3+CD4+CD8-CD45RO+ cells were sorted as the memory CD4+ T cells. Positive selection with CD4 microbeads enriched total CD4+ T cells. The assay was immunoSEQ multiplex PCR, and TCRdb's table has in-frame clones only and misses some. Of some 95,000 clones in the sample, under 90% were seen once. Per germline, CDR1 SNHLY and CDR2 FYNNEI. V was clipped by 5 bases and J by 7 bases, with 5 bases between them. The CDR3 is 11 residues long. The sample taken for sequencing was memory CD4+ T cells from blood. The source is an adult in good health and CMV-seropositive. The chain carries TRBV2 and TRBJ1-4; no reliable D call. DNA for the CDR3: TGTGCCAGCAGTTCGGGTGAAAAACTGTTTTTT. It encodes CASSSGEKLFF.